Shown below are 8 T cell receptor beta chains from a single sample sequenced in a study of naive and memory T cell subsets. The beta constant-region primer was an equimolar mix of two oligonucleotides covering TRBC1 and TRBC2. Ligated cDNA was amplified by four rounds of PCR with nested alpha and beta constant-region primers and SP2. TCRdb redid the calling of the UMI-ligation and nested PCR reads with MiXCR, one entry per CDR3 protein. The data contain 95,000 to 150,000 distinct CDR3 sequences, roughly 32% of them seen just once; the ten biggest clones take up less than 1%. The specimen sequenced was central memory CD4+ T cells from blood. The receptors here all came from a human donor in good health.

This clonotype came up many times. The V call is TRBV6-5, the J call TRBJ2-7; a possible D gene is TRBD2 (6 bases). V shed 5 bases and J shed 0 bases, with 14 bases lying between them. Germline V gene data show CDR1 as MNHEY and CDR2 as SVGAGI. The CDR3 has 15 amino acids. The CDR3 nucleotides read TGTGCCAGCAGTACCTTAGCCGGGAGCTCCTACGAGCAGTACTTC. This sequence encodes CASSTLAGSSYEQYF.

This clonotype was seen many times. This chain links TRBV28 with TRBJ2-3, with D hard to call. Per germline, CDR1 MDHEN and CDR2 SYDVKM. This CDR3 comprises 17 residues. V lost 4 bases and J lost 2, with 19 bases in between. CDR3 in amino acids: CASSSPFIPSSTDTQYF. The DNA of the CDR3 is TGTGCCAGCAGTTCACCGTTTATCCCGTCCTCCACAGATACGCAGTATTTT.

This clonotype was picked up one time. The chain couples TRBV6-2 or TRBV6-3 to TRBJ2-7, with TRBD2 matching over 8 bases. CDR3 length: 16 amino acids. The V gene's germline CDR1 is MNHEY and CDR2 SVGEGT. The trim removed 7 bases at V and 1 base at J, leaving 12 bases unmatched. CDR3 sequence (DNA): TGTGCCAGCAAGGTCGGTAACGGGAGGGGATCCTACGAGCAGTACTTC. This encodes CASKVGNGRGSYEQYF.

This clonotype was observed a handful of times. CDR3 coding DNA: TGTGCCAGCAGCTTAATCGGGTGGGGGAACACTGAAGCTTTCTTT. It is translated as CASSLIGWGNTEAFF. The chain couples TRBV7-6 to TRBJ1-1, with D hard to call. This CDR3 region has 15 residues. CDR1 is SGHVS and CDR2 is FNYEAQ in the germline V gene. V lost 2 bases and J lost 1, with 11 bases in between.

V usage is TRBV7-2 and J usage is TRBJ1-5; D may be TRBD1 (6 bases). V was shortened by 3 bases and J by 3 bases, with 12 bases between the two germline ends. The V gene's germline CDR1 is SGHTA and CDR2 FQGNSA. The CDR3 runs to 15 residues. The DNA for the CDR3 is TGTGCCAGCAGCTTTGAAAGGGGGTCCAATCAGCCCCAGCATTTT. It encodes CASSFERGSNQPQHF.

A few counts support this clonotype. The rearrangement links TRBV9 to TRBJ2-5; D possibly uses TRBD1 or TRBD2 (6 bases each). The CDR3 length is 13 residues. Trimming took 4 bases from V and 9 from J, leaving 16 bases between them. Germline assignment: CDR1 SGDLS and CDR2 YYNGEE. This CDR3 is CASSFQGGSSQYF. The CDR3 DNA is TGTGCCAGCAGCTTTCAAGGGGGGAGTTCCCAGTACTTC.

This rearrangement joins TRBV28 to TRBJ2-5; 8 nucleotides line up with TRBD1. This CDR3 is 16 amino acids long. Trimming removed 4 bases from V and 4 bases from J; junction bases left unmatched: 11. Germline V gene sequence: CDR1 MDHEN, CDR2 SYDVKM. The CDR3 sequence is CASSYLTDRGGETQYF. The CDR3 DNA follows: TGTGCCAGCAGTTACCTTACCGACAGGGGAGGAGAGACCCAGTACTTC.

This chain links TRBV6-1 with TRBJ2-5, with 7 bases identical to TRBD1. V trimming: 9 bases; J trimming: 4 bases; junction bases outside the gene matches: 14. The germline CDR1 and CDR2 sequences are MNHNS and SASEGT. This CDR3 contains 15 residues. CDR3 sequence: CASLGPRGTPETQYF. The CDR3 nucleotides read TGTGCCAGTCTAGGCCCCAGGGGGACGCCAGAGACCCAGTACTTC.